These 27 T cell receptor beta chains were sequenced from one sample in a study of CD8 T cells in ankylosing spondylitis. Regarding the study as a whole: A TCR beta motif of several highly homologous variants seemed to mark ankylosing spondylitis blood.

No antigen is known for these receptors. TCRdb processed the 5' RACE reads anew with MiXCR; each CDR3 protein has one entry. The sample shows 650,000 to 800,000 distinct CDR3 sequences, around a fifth of them seen only once. Sequencing input: blood, either unsorted or a sorted T cell fraction (not recorded which). Every receptor here comes from a male donor with ankylosing spondylitis.

This clonotype was detected many times. This chain joins TRBV12-3 or TRBV12-4 and TRBJ2-3; 8 nucleotides align to TRBD1. This CDR3 is 15 amino acids long. Unmatched junction bases numbered 8, after V lost 6 bases and J lost 3 bases. The CDR3 nucleotides read TGTGCCAGCAGCCCAGACAGGGGAGGAACAGATACGCAGTATTTT. This sequence encodes CASSPDRGGTDTQYF.

This clonotype was observed a handful of times. This chain connects TRBV7-2 to TRBJ2-3, with TRBD2 identical over 7 bases. There are 16 residues in the CDR3. V was clipped by 0 bases and J by 5 bases; unmatched bases: 8. The germline gives CDR1 SGHTA, CDR2 FQGNSA. CDR3 sequence reads: CASSLAVGGPVDTQYF. The CDR3 region has the DNA TGTGCCAGCAGCTTAGCGGTGGGAGGGCCCGTAGATACGCAGTATTTT.

In this sample, this clonotype turned up a few times. The V gene is TRBV20-1, the J gene TRBJ2-7, with D hard to call. The CDR3 has 14 residues. The germline CDR1 and CDR2 sequences are DFQATT and SNEGSKA (reference sequence). V gave up 5 bases and J gave up 3 bases, with 17 bases separating them. CDR3 region: CSAGPVGWVYEQYF. The CDR3 DNA sequence: TGCAGTGCTGGGCCGGTGGGTTGGGTCTACGAGCAGTACTTC.

For the CDR3, the DNA is TGTGCCAGCAGCTTTAGGGGACCCATCTACAATGAGCAGTTCTTC. Protein sequence: CASSFRGPIYNEQFF. V is TRBV7-2 and J is TRBJ2-1, with D possibly called TRBD1 or TRBD2 (5 bases each). Germline lookup yields CDR1 SGHTA and CDR2 FQGNSA. The CDR3 is 15 residues long. Trimming removed 3 bases at V and 3 bases at J, with 12 bases between.

This clonotype was detected only a few times. The CDR3 loop reads CASSLWGLASTDTQYF. As DNA, the CDR3 is TGTGCCAGCAGTTTATGGGGACTAGCGTCGACAGATACGCAGTATTTT. This sequence joins TRBV12-3 or TRBV12-4 and TRBJ2-3; 10 bases agree with TRBD2. The V segment lost 2 bases and the J segment 3 bases; nucleotides outside the gene matches: 5. This CDR3 is 16 amino acids long.

This clonotype was seen repeatedly, ten times or more. The CDR3 bases are TGTGCCAGCAGCTTAACTAGGTCCTCTAGCACAGATACGCAGTATTTT. This sequence encodes CASSLTRSSSTDTQYF. The V gene is TRBV7-2, the J gene TRBJ2-3; D may be TRBD2 (5 bases). The ends were cut back, 2 bases at V and 0 bases at J, with 12 bases in the middle. CDR3 size: 16 residues. Germline V gives CDR1 SGHTA, CDR2 FQGNSA.

The table lists this clonotype with a few counts. DNA for the CDR3: TGTGCCAGCAGCTACCTCCGAGGGACAGGGCCAGATACGCAGTATTTT. It yields the protein CASSYLRGTGPDTQYF. This chain joins TRBV7-2 and TRBJ2-3, with TRBD1 matching over 9 bases. The CDR3 consists of 16 residues. Trimming removed 4 bases from V and 4 bases from J; junction bases left unmatched: 9. CDR1 is SGHTA and CDR2 is FQGNSA in the germline V gene.

The V and J genes are TRBV27 and TRBJ1-5, with 7 bases aligning to TRBD1. Germline values: CDR1 MNHEY, CDR2 SMNVEV (reference sequence). Losses at the gene ends were 5 bases for V and 5 bases for J; bases not matched to a gene: 6. This CDR3 spans 14 amino acids. CDR3 sequence: CASSQQGRYQPQHF. The CDR3, as DNA: TGTGCCAGCAGTCAACAGGGGCGATATCAGCCCCAGCATTTT.

This clonotype was observed a handful of times. This chain joins TRBV27 and TRBJ2-1, with 13 bases identical to TRBD2. V trimming: 7 bases; J trimming: 4 bases; junction bases outside the gene matches: 10. The CDR3 totals 17 residues. In germline, CDR1 is MNHEY, CDR2 SMNVEV (reference sequence). The DNA for the CDR3 is TGTGCCAGCAACTTGGACCCGGGACTAGCGGGGTACAATGAGCAGTTCTTC. Protein sequence: CASNLDPGLAGYNEQFF.

The chain employs TRBV19 and TRBJ1-1; no reliable D call. The length of the CDR3 is 13 residues. V was pared by 8 bases and J by 2 bases, with 12 bases between. CDR1 is LNHDA, CDR2 SQIVND, per germline (reference sequence). Here the CDR3 DNA reads TGTGCCAGTGGAGAAACAGCTAACACTGAAGCTTTCTTT. Translation gives CASGETANTEAFF.

This sequence joins TRBV4-3 and TRBJ2-1; weak D call: TRBD1 (6 bases). CDR1 and CDR2 from the germline V gene are LGHNA and YSLEER. Deletions cut 7 bases from V and 2 bases from J, with 18 bases between. This CDR3 comprises 16 residues. In nucleotides, the CDR3 is TGCGCCAGCACCCAGGGGACCAACCCGGCCTACAATGAGCAGTTCTTC. Its translation is CASTQGTNPAYNEQFF.

The chain combines TRBV29-1 with TRBJ2-7; tentatively, D is TRBD1 (6 bases). Trimming removed 0 bases from V and 3 bases from J, with 15 bases in between. Germline V gene lookup returns CDR1 SQVTM and CDR2 ANQGSEA. This CDR3 spans 15 amino acids. DNA of the CDR3: TGCAGCGTTGAAGATCCGCAGGGGATTGGCTACGAGCAGTACTTC. This codes for CSVEDPQGIGYEQYF.

Only a few counts were recorded for this clonotype. The CDR3 sequence is CASSQAWADTQYF. The CDR3 region has the DNA TGTGCCAGCAGCCAAGCGTGGGCAGATACGCAGTATTTT. The chain recombines TRBV3-1 with TRBJ2-3; unclear D gene. The CDR3 runs to 13 residues. Per the germline V gene, CDR1 is LGHDT and CDR2 is YNNKEL (reference sequence). Trimming took off 1 base at V and 4 bases at J, with 6 bases between the two ends.

The chain has TRBV12-3 or TRBV12-4 and TRBJ1-5; tentatively, D is TRBD1 (6 bases). Trimming removed 8 bases from V and 4 bases from J, with 21 bases in between. The CDR3 extends over 16 amino acids. CDR3 sequence: CASRPTGLGGNQPQHF. The DNA for the CDR3 is TGTGCCAGCCGCCCCACAGGGTTGGGGGGGAATCAGCCCCAGCATTTT.

This clonotype was detected only a few times. The rearrangement links TRBV6-5 to TRBJ1-5; D is perhaps TRBD1 (5 bases). The germline V gene has CDR1 MNHEY and CDR2 SVGAGI. The V end was cut by 0 bases, the J end by 7 bases, with 16 bases between. The CDR3 sequence is 16 residues long. CDR3 in amino acids: CASSYSIVGGGQPQHF. In DNA, the CDR3 is TGTGCCAGCAGTTACTCGATTGTCGGGGGTGGCCAGCCCCAGCATTTT.

The rearrangement uses TRBV6-6 and TRBJ2-7; D tentatively reads TRBD1 or TRBD2 (5 bases each). Germline CDR1 reads MNHNY; CDR2 reads SVGAGI (reference sequence). Trimming left V 5 bases short and J 11 bases short, with 16 bases between. The CDR3 is 12 amino acids. In DNA form, the CDR3 reads TGTGCCAGCAGTCCCCGGGACGTCCCCAAGTACTTC. Amino acid sequence: CASSPRDVPKYF.

The CDR3 here is CSATLAGYEQYF. CDR3 in DNA: TGCAGTGCAACTCTAGCGGGGTACGAGCAGTACTTC. The rearrangement links TRBV20-1 to TRBJ2-7, with 9 bases fitting TRBD2. V was clipped by 6 bases and J by 4 bases; unmatched bases: 4. Germline-derived CDR1 and CDR2 are DFQATT and SNEGSKA (reference sequence). This CDR3 comprises 12 residues.

This clonotype was observed many times. The chain combines TRBV28 with TRBJ2-1; TRBD1 agrees at 7 bases. This CDR3 is built from 16 residues. Per germline, CDR1 MDHEN and CDR2 SYDVKM. V gave up 9 bases and J gave up 2 bases; unmatched junction bases: 13. CDR3 bases: TGTGCCAGTCAAACAGGGGCCGATCCCACCTACAATGAGCAGTTCTTC. It translates to CASQTGADPTYNEQFF.

The rearrangement links TRBV12-3 or TRBV12-4 to TRBJ2-1, with TRBD2 matching over 12 bases. CDR3 length: 16 amino acids. The ends lost 2 bases at V and 4 bases at J; junction bases unmatched: 3. The CDR3: CASSLSGLAGYNEQFF. In DNA, the CDR3 is TGTGCCAGCAGTTTATCCGGACTAGCGGGGTACAATGAGCAGTTCTTC.

V usage is TRBV4-3 and J usage is TRBJ1-2; D not resolved. The V end was cut by 0 bases, the J end by 6 bases, with 11 bases between. The length of the CDR3 is 14 residues. Per germline, CDR1 LGHNA and CDR2 YSLEER. CDR3 DNA sequence: TGCGCCAGCAGCCAAGAATTCCCGGGAGATGGCTACACCTTC. Protein: CASSQEFPGDGYTF.

This clonotype appeared a few times. The gene calls are TRBV28 and TRBJ1-2; 7 nucleotides agree with TRBD1. V trimming: 2 bases; J trimming: 0 bases; junction bases outside the gene matches: 6. CDR1 and CDR2 (germline): MDHEN, SYDVKM. The CDR3 consists of 16 residues. The CDR3 nucleotides read TGTGCCAGCAGTTTAGGGGACAGCCATACTAACTATGGCTACACCTTC. Translated, it gives CASSLGDSHTNYGYTF.

This clonotype was observed a few times. The J gene is TRBJ2-2, the V gene TRBV20-1; TRBD2 is a possible D gene (5 bases). CDR3 size: 16 residues. Looked up from germline, CDR1 is DFQATT and CDR2 is SNEGSKA (reference sequence). With 0 bases removed from V and 0 bases from J, the gap between germline ends came to 11 bases. The CDR3 nucleotides are TGCAGTGCTAGAGAAGGTTGGACTTCGAACACCGGGGAGCTGTTTTTT. Its translation is CSAREGWTSNTGELFF.

Only a few counts were recorded for this clonotype. The chain couples TRBV3-1 to TRBJ2-1; no firm D call. Germline lookup yields CDR1 LGHDT and CDR2 YNNKEL (reference sequence). This CDR3 has 15 residues. With 4 bases removed from V and 2 bases from J, the gap between germline ends came to 12 bases. The CDR3: CASSLAKETYNEQFF. The DNA for the CDR3 is TGTGCCAGCAGCCTGGCCAAGGAGACCTACAATGAGCAGTTCTTC.

The chain carries TRBV5-1 and TRBJ2-3; D unresolved. The CDR3 loop spans 15 amino acids. The germline V and J ends were trimmed by 3 bases and 1 base, with 12 bases remaining between them. The germline gives CDR1 SGHRS, CDR2 YFSETQ. CDR3 protein: CASSSGSPGTDTQYF. CDR3 nucleotides: TGCGCCAGCAGCTCCGGCTCCCCGGGCACAGATACGCAGTATTTT.

The rearrangement links TRBV7-9 to TRBJ1-4, with 10 bases fitting TRBD1. V was clipped by 3 bases and J by 8 bases; unmatched bases: 9. The CDR3 length is 16 residues. From germline, CDR1 is SEHNR and CDR2 FQNEAQ (reference sequence). In DNA form, the CDR3 reads TGTGCCAGCAGCTTTCTGACCGGGACAGGGGTAGAAAAACTGTTTTTT. Its translation: CASSFLTGTGVEKLFF.

This chain joins TRBV20-1 and TRBJ2-7, with D possibly being TRBD1 (7 bases). V was trimmed by 3 bases and J by 2 bases, leaving 17 bases between them. Looked up from germline, CDR1 is DFQATT and CDR2 is SNEGSKA (reference sequence). This CDR3 is 15 amino acids long. The CDR3 region is CSASPEGAGPYEQYF. As DNA, the CDR3 is TGCAGTGCTAGCCCGGAGGGGGCAGGACCCTACGAGCAGTACTTC.

The rearrangement links TRBV12-3 or TRBV12-4 to TRBJ1-1; D perhaps matches TRBD1 (5 bases). This CDR3 has 17 amino acids. V gave up 6 bases and J gave up 0 bases, with 20 bases separating them. The CDR3 DNA is TGTGCCAGCAGGTGGGGCCGGACAACTGAAATGAACACTGAAGCTTTCTTT. As protein: CASRWGRTTEMNTEAFF.